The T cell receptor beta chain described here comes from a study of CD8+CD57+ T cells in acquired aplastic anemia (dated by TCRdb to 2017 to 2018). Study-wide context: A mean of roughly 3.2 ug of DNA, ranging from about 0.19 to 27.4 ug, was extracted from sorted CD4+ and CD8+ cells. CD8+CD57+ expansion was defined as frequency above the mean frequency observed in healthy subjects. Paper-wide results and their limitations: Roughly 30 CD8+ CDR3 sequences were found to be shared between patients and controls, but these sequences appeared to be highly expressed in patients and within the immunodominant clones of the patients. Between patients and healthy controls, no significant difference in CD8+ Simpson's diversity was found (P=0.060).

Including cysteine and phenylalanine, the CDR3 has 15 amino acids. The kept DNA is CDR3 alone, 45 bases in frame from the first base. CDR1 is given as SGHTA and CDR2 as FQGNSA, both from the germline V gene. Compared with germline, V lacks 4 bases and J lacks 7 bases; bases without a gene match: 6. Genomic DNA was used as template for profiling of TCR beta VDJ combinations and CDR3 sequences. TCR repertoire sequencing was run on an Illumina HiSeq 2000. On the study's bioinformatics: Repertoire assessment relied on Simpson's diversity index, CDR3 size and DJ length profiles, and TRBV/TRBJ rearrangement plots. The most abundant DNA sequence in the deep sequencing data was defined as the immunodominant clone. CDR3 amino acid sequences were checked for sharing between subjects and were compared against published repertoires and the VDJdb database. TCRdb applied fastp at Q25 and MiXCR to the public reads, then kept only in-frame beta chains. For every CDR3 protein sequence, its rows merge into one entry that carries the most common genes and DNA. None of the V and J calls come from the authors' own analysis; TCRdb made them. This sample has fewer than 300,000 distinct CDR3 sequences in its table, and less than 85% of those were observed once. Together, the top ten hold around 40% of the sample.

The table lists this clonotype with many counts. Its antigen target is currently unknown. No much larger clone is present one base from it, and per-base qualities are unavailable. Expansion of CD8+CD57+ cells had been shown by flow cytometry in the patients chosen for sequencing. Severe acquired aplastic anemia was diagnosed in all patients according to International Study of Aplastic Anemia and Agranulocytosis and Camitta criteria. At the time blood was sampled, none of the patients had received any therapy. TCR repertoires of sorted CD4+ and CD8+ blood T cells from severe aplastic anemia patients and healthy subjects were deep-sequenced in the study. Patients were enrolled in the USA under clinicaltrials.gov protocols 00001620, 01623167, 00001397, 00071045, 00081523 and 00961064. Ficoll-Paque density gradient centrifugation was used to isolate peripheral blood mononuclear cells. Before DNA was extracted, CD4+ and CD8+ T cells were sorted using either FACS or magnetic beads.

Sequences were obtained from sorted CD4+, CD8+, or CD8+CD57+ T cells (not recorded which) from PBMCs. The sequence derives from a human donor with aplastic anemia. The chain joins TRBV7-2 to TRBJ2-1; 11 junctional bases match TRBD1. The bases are TGTGCCAGCAGCTACCGGACAGGGGGCGGGAATGAGCAGTTCTTC. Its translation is CASSYRTGGGNEQFF.